The source of this TCR beta chain is a study of shared clonotypes between healthy human individuals. Libraries were prepared by immunoSEQ multiplex PCR; TCRdb keeps only in-frame clonotypes and omits some of them. The sample lists around 2.1 million clones, about 92% occurring once. Trimming cost V 0 bases and J 5 bases, with 11 bases left between them. The germline V gene has CDR1 LGHNA and CDR2 YSLEER. The CDR3 totals 14 residues. In the naive CD8 group, cells lacked CD45RO and were positively selected for CCR7, so terminally differentiated effector memory CD45RA+ cells were left out. Donors had no recently reported acute infections or vaccinations and were HIV-negative. Points from the study as a whole: Of the naive CD4 clonotypes, about 5% were shared across several donors. As a rule, naive subsets had a larger estimated richness than memory subsets. Clonotype sharing across donors was expected to vary with sequencing depth.

As concerns this clone: Its specificity is unknown.

The gene calls are TRBV4-3 and TRBJ2-7; D is uncertain. The sequence derives from a man between 18 and 29 years old in good health. Some clones in this sample may be carry-over from other donors' samples. Sequencing used naive CD8+ T cells from PBMCs. The DNA of the CDR3 is TGCGCCAGCAGCCAAGAGGTCCTTCGTGACGAGCAGTACTTC. Translated, it gives CASSQEVLRDEQYF.